This T cell receptor beta chain was sequenced during a study of B cell selection in AIRE deficiency (dated by TCRdb to the late 2010s). About the investigation overall: TCRbeta repertoires of sorted blood CD4+ conventional T cells and regulatory T cells were compared between AIRE-deficient patients and healthy controls. The TCR-sequenced cohort comprised roughly five AIRE-deficient APECED patients and roughly five healthy control donors.

The CDR3 holds 15 amino acids from the cysteine to the phenylalanine. Of all the DNA, just the CDR3 is kept, 45 bases in frame from base 1. CDR1 is given as ENHRY and CDR2 as SYGVKD, both from the germline V gene. The V end gives up 8 bases and the J end 1 base, leaving 9 bases in the junction not matched to a gene. Regulatory T cells were sorted as CD4+CD25hiCD127low/negative cells. AIRE-deficient patients had APECED syndrome. Sorting of Tconv and Treg cells intended for TCRbeta sequencing was performed on a FACSAria flow cytometer. The sorted cells were collected in 5-ml round-bottom polystyrene tubes, and the dry cell pellets were frozen at -80 degrees C prior to sequencing. The immunoSEQ platform was used to sequence the TCRbeta chain. Per the authors' processing: Pooled Treg repertoires yielded approximately 56,000 distinct TCRbeta sequences from patients and more than 9.5x10^4 from healthy donors. Treg TCRbeta sequences shared by two or more individuals were defined as public, and these public Treg TCRbeta sequences were subsequently searched for in Tconv repertoires. Differences between groups were assessed using Mann-Whitney U tests with Bonferroni-Dunn correction in GraphPad Prism 7.03. TCRdb provides this immuneACCESS table in a form limited to in-frame rearrangements. Some clones are lacking; in checked studies, under half of them reflect an unresolved V gene, and why the rest are absent is not known. Clonal size and the V and J genes are those of that table, whereas D and trimming came from the DNA. Counted in this sample were about 21,000 clones; roughly 93% of them appeared once. The top ten hold under 2% of the sample.

Results and caveats for the whole study, not just this receptor: Shorter CDR3s were found in shared Treg sequences, reflecting a bias toward rearrangements containing few non-templated nucleotide insertions. About 32% of Treg TCRbeta sequences shared among healthy donors appeared in patient Tconv cells, suggesting diversion of Treg-biased clones into the Tconv compartment. Only TCRbeta chains were sequenced; about 40% of shared healthy-donor Treg sequences also occurred in healthy Tconv, possibly because of differing TCRalpha chains. In AIRE-deficient patients, Tconv and Treg cells had TCRBV gene usage, CDR3 length and TCR diversity comparable to those in healthy donors. Of approximately 4,000 shared Treg TCRbeta sequences, 30% to 40% were shared only among healthy donors and about 9.3% only among patients, suggesting less efficient Treg selection without AIRE.

On this clone itself: No antigen is known for it. The record has no base qualities; no much larger clone is one base away.

The chain links TRBV10-3 with TRBJ1-1, with TRBD1 identical over 8 junction bases. The TCR was taken from a human donor with AIRE deficiency. The specimen was Tregs sorted from PBMCs. The DNA sequence reads TGTGCCATCCGGGGATTGACAGGGGAGAACACTGAAGCTTTCTTT. This yields the protein CAIRGLTGENTEAFF.